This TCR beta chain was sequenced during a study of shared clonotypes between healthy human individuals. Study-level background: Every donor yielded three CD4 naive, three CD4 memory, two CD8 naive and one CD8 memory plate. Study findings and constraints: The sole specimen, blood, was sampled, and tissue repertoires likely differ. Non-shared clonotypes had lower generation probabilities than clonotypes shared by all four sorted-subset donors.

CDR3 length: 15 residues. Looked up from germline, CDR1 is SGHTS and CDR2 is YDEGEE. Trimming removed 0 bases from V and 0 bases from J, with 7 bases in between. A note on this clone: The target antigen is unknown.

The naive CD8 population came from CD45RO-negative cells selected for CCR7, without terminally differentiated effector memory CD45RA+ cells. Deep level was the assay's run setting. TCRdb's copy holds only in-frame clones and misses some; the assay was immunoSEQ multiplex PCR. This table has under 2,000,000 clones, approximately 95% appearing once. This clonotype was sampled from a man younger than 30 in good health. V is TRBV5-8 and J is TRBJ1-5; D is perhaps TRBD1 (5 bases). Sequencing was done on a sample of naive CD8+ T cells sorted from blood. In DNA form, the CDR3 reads TGTGCCAGCAGCTTGGCAGGGAATAGCAATCAGCCCCAGCATTTT. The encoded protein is CASSLAGNSNQPQHF.